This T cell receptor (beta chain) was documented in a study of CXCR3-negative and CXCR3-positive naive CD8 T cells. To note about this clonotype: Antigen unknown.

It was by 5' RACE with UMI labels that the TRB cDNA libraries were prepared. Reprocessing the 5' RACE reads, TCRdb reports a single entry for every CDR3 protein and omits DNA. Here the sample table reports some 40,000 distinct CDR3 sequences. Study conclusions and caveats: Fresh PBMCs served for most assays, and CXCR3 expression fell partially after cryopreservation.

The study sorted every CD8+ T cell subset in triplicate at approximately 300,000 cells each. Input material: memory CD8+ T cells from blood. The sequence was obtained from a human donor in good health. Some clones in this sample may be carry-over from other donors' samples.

This CDR3 reads CASRVVEEETQYF. The V call is TRBV12-3 or TRBV12-4, the J call TRBJ2-5. This CDR3 is 13 amino acids long.